The 25 T cell receptor beta chains in this list originate from one sample, sequenced in a study of CD8+CD57+ T cells in acquired aplastic anemia. In patients chosen for sequencing, flow cytometry had shown CD8+CD57+ cell expansion. TCR beta VDJ and CDR3 profiles were obtained from a genomic DNA template. TCRdb re-called the reads with MiXCR, one entry per CDR3 protein. The sample has roughly 500,000 distinct CDR3 sequences; approximately 33% are singletons. The sample taken for sequencing was sorted CD4+, CD8+, or CD8+CD57+ T cells (not recorded which) from PBMCs. These receptors were collected from a human donor with aplastic anemia.

The chain is built from TRBV2 and TRBJ1-4, with D possibly TRBD1 on 6 matching bases. The V gene lost 4 bases and the J gene lost 8 bases, with 14 bases spanning the gap. Germline CDR1 SNHLY, CDR2 FYNNEI. The CDR3 covers 14 residues. DNA of the CDR3: TGTGCCAGCAGTGTACGGGGGCGTCGGGAAAAACTGTTTTTT. It yields the protein CASSVRGRREKLFF.

This clonotype was observed a handful of times. The gene calls are TRBV18 and TRBJ1-6, with no clear D. Germline values: CDR1 KGHSH, CDR2 LQKENI. V lost 3 bases and J 9 bases, leaving 9 bases between the germline ends. The CDR3 is 13 residues long. CDR3 region: CASSPKTGSPLHF. The CDR3 DNA is TGTGCCAGCTCACCCAAGACTGGTTCACCCCTCCACTTT.

On this clonotype: At one of its ends the junction is not consistent with the germline gene, which may arise from a read error. The CDR3 loop reads CASSEALDTSYNERFF. The CDR3 nucleotides are TGTGCCAGCAGTGAAGCGCTTGACACTTCCTACAATGAGCGGTTCTTC. The chain has TRBV2 and TRBJ2-1; the D is unclear. The CDR3 consists of 16 residues. Germline CDR1 is SNHLY and CDR2 is FYNNEI.

This clonotype was observed a few times. The chain carries TRBV2 and TRBJ2-2; D possibly corresponds to TRBD1 (6 bases). Germline CDR1 is SNHLY and CDR2 is FYNNEI. This CDR3 has 18 residues. V was clipped by 6 bases and J by 6 bases, with 26 bases between them. In nucleotides, the CDR3 is TGTGCCAGCAGAAAAAACCCTCTTGTTGACAGGAGGTCCGGGGAGCTGTTTTTT. The encoded protein is CASRKNPLVDRRSGELFF.

This clonotype was seen repeatedly, ten times or more. The rearrangement joins TRBV29-1 to TRBJ2-7, with 12 positions matching TRBD1. This CDR3 has 16 residues. Germline CDR1 reads SQVTM; CDR2 reads ANQGSEA. The V and J ends lost 2 bases and 6 bases, in that order; junction bases with no gene match: 11. CDR3 in amino acids: CSVERRVGTGGTEQYF. The CDR3 DNA reads as TGCAGCGTTGAACGCCGGGTAGGGACAGGGGGCACCGAGCAGTACTTC.

The chain combines TRBV2 with TRBJ2-5; D perhaps matches TRBD2 (5 bases). V shed 6 bases and J shed 4 bases, with 12 bases lying between them. Looked up from germline, CDR1 is SNHLY and CDR2 is FYNNEI. This CDR3 spans 13 amino acids. DNA of the CDR3: TGTGCCAGCAGCGACCCAGCGGTAGAGACCCAGTACTTC. Translating gives CASSDPAVETQYF.

This clonotype was seen repeatedly, ten times or more. The chain uses TRBV14 and TRBJ1-6; D gene uncertain. V was pared by 1 base and J by 9 bases, with 7 bases between. CDR3 size: 13 residues. Germline CDR1 SGHDN, CDR2 FVKESK. The DNA of the CDR3 is TGTGCCAGCAGCCAAGGTTGGGGTTCACCCCTCCACTTT. This translates into CASSQGWGSPLHF.

This chain joins TRBV11-2 and TRBJ2-5, with D maybe TRBD1 (6 bases). CDR1 is SGHAT, CDR2 FQNNGV, per germline. V gave up 0 bases and J gave up 7 bases, with 15 bases separating them. The CDR3 totals 15 residues. The CDR3 loop reads CASSLEGQLQTTQYF. DNA of the CDR3: TGTGCCAGCAGCTTAGAAGGACAGCTCCAAACGACCCAGTACTTC.

This clonotype was detected many times. The CDR3 sequence: CATSTGTAYNEQFF. The CDR3 DNA is TGTGCCACCAGCACCGGGACAGCCTACAATGAGCAGTTCTTC. This chain links TRBV15 with TRBJ2-1; 7 bases line up with TRBD1. V dropped 4 bases and J dropped 2; count of bases not matched to a gene: 2. The CDR3 has 14 amino acids. Looked up from germline, CDR1 is LNHNV and CDR2 is YYDKDF (reference sequence).

There are many counts of this clonotype. The chain recombines TRBV19 with TRBJ1-1, with D uncertain. Per germline, CDR1 LNHDA and CDR2 SQIVND (reference sequence). The ends were cut back, 4 bases at V and 1 base at J, with 7 bases in the middle. The length of the CDR3 is 13 residues. CDR3 region: CASSTRPNTEAFF. CDR3 nucleotide sequence: TGTGCCAGTAGTACCCGGCCGAACACTGAAGCTTTCTTT.

The J gene is TRBJ1-5, the V gene TRBV19, with D unresolved. CDR1 is LNHDA, CDR2 SQIVND, per germline (reference sequence). The CDR3 spans 11 residues. V was shortened by 9 bases and J by 12 bases, with 15 bases between the two germline ends. The CDR3, as DNA: TGTGCCAGCTCCCCTTCGGGGTACCAGCATTTT. It yields the protein CASSPSGYQHF.

This clonotype was seen only a few times. The chain recombines TRBV7-9 with TRBJ2-1; D is perhaps TRBD2 (5 bases). The length of the CDR3 is 15 residues. Germline lookup yields CDR1 SEHNR and CDR2 FQNEAQ (reference sequence). Trimming stripped 1 base from V and 5 bases from J, with 12 bases between. Here the CDR3 DNA reads TGTGCCAGCAGCTTAGTGGCGGGCTCGAACAATGAGCAGTTCTTC. Protein: CASSLVAGSNNEQFF.

The V and J genes are TRBV7-9 and TRBJ1-2; D ambiguous. Trimming cost V 5 bases and J 7 bases, with 11 bases left between them. CDR3 length equals 12 residues. Germline-derived CDR1 and CDR2 are SEHNR and FQNEAQ (reference sequence). The DNA for the CDR3 is TGTGCCAGCAGCAAGACCGGGGTTGGCTACACCTTC. Its protein is CASSKTGVGYTF.

The genes are TRBV9 and TRBJ2-7, with 15 bases that match TRBD2. CDR3 length: 16 amino acids. In germline, CDR1 is SGDLS, CDR2 YYNGEE. J lost 2 bases, V lost 0 bases, and 0 bases had no gene match. CDR3 sequence reads: CASSVGTSGGAYEQYF. In DNA, the CDR3 is TGTGCCAGCAGCGTAGGGACTAGCGGGGGGGCCTACGAGCAGTACTTC.

The CDR3 reads CASRLLSDEQFF. CDR3 nucleotides: TGTGCCAGCAGACTTTTATCGGACGAGCAGTTCTTC. This chain links TRBV7-9 with TRBJ2-1; D is undetermined. The V and J ends lost 6 bases and 10 bases respectively, with 13 bases between them. CDR3 size: 12 residues. Germline CDR1 SEHNR, CDR2 FQNEAQ (reference sequence). The complete variable domain, with remaining parts taken from reference TRBV7-9 and TRBJ2-1, reads DTGVSQNPRHKITKRGQNVTFRCDPISEHNRLYWYRQTLGQGPEFLTYFQNEAQLEKSRLLSDRFSAERPKGSFSTLEIQRTEQGDSAMYLCASRLLSDEQFFGPGTRLTVL.

The chain is built from TRBV10-3 and TRBJ1-2, with TRBD1 matching over 11 bases. The trim removed 10 bases at V and 8 bases at J, leaving 12 bases unmatched. Germline V gives CDR1 ENHRY, CDR2 SYGVKD. The CDR3 is 14 residues long. The CDR3 protein is CASINGQGAGGYTF. For the CDR3, the DNA is TGTGCCAGCATAAATGGACAGGGGGCGGGAGGCTACACCTTC.

The chain recombines TRBV11-1 with TRBJ2-1; 11 bases align to TRBD2. J gave up 4 bases and V 5 bases, and 7 bases lay outside the gene matches. The CDR3 is 16 amino acids. Germline loops: CDR1 SGHAT, CDR2 FQDESV (reference sequence). The chain's CDR3 is CASSARLAGGYNEQFF. The CDR3 region has the DNA TGTGCCAGCAGCGCCAGGCTAGCGGGGGGATACAATGAGCAGTTCTTC.

Ten or more counts support this clonotype. V gene TRBV6-1 combines with J gene TRBJ1-2; 8 bases are a match to TRBD1. The CDR3 consists of 15 residues. The trim removed 5 bases at V and 6 bases at J, leaving 11 bases unmatched. Germline loops: CDR1 MNHNS, CDR2 SASEGT. CDR3 sequence: CASSWRNRQGNGYTF. The CDR3 DNA sequence: TGTGCCAGCAGTTGGCGAAACAGACAGGGGAATGGCTACACCTTC.

This clonotype was seen more than once but under ten times. This chain uses TRBV20-1 with TRBJ1-1, with unresolved D. Trimming cost V 6 bases and J 1 base, with 15 bases left between them. Germline CDR1 DFQATT, CDR2 SNEGSKA (reference sequence). The CDR3 sequence is 14 residues long. This CDR3 is CSADSRKGNTEAFF. DNA for the CDR3: TGCAGTGCCGATAGTAGAAAAGGGAACACTGAAGCTTTCTTT.

On this clonotype: The conserved phenylalanine or tryptophan normally closing the CDR3 is absent here, so this likely arose from a read error. J is TRBJ1-2 and V is TRBV5-5; D not resolved. V shed 3 bases and J shed 9 bases, with 12 bases lying between them. This CDR3 comprises 12 residues. Germline V lookup: CDR1 SGHKS, CDR2 YYEKEE (reference sequence). Here the CDR3 DNA reads TGTGCCAGCAGCTCGGGCTCGGTTCGCTACACCCTC. Protein product: CASSSGSVRYTL.

This clonotype has ten or more counts. This chain uses TRBV20-1 with TRBJ1-2; no clear D gene. This CDR3 is 11 amino acids long. Germline V lookup: CDR1 DFQATT, CDR2 SNEGSKA (reference sequence). Trimming removed 0 bases from V and 7 bases from J, with 6 bases in between. CDR3 sequence (DNA): TGCAGTGCTAGAGATCTTCCTGGCTACACCTTC. This encodes CSARDLPGYTF.

The chain joins TRBV25-1 to TRBJ1-2, with 11 bases fitting TRBD1. CDR1 MGHDK and CDR2 SYGVNS come from the germline V gene. V gave up 6 bases and J gave up 7 bases; unmatched junction bases: 7. CDR3 length: 14 residues. Here the CDR3 DNA reads TGTGCCAGCAGACAAGGACAGGGGGCGCTTGGCTACACCTTC. Translated: CASRQGQGALGYTF.

This clonotype was picked up many times. J is TRBJ1-5 and V is TRBV7-9; no firm D call. This CDR3 has 13 residues. Germline V gene sequence: CDR1 SEHNR, CDR2 FQNEAQ (reference sequence). V was cut by 2 bases and J by 10 bases, with 12 bases left in between. CDR3 nucleotides: TGTGCCAGCAGCTTATCAACCTTAGATCCCCAGCATTTT. Its protein is CASSLSTLDPQHF.

This clonotype was detected only a few times. The V gene is TRBV20-1, the J gene TRBJ2-5; the D gene is possibly TRBD1 (5 bases). Deletions cut 2 bases from V and 1 base from J, with 11 bases between. The CDR3 contains 14 residues. The germline V gene encodes CDR1 DFQATT and CDR2 SNEGSKA (reference sequence). This CDR3 reads CSARSTTGQETQYF. CDR3 bases: TGCAGTGCTAGATCCACCACAGGCCAAGAGACCCAGTACTTC.

The chain has TRBV7-2 and TRBJ2-7; maybe TRBD1 (6 bases). The CDR3 consists of 15 residues. Germline loops: CDR1 SGHTA, CDR2 FQGNSA. V was cut by 2 bases and J by 5 bases, with 16 bases left in between. CDR3: CASSLTSQGDNEQYF. Written as DNA, the CDR3 is TGTGCCAGCAGCTTAACCTCACAGGGAGACAACGAGCAGTACTTC.